These 10 T cell receptor beta chains came from one sample sequenced in a study of cytotoxic CD8 clonotypes in ibrutinib-treated CLL. Clones were read by immunoSEQ multiplex PCR, and TCRdb kept only the in-frame ones, dropping some. The sample contains 200,000 to 250,000 clones, 79% of which appear only once. Sequences were derived from PBMCs, sampled after 12 months of ibrutinib treatment. The receptors derive from a human donor with chronic lymphocytic leukemia.

This clone has only one observation. The rearrangement uses TRBV5-8 and TRBJ2-1, with 10 positions matching TRBD2. With 1 base clipped from V and 3 bases from J, the junction kept 7 bases outside the gene matches. Per germline, CDR1 SGHTS and CDR2 YDEGEE. The CDR3 has 17 residues. CDR3 region: CASSLNLGTSDYNEQFF. CDR3 DNA: TGTGCCAGCAGCTTGAACCTCGGGACTAGCGACTACAATGAGCAGTTCTTC.

At least ten counts were recorded for this clone. V usage is TRBV10-2 and J usage is TRBJ2-7; D is uncertain. There are 11 residues in the CDR3. V lost 8 bases, J lost 2 bases, and 7 bases lay in between. The V gene's germline CDR1 is WSHSY and CDR2 SAAADI. The CDR3 DNA reads TGCGCCAGCCTCTCCGCCTACGAGCAGTACTTC. It translates to CASLSAYEQYF.

The CDR3 DNA reads TGTGCCAGCAGTTACCATCTTAAAGCGGGAGGATACGAGCAGTACTTC. It translates to CASSYHLKAGGYEQYF. The rearrangement links TRBV6-5 to TRBJ2-7; 9 bases fit TRBD2. The CDR3 runs to 16 residues. CDR1 is MNHEY and CDR2 is SVGAGI in the germline V gene. V shed 2 bases, J shed 4 bases, and the junction held 9 bases outside the gene matches.

This clone turned up a few times. The CDR3: CSVEWGDEQFF. DNA of the CDR3: TGCAGCGTTGAGTGGGGGGATGAGCAGTTCTTC. The chain is built from TRBV29-1 and TRBJ2-1; TRBD2 is a possible D gene (6 bases). The CDR3 extends over 11 amino acids. The V end was cut by 3 bases, the J end by 8 bases, with 8 bases between. Germline V gives CDR1 SQVTM, CDR2 ANQGSEA.

Here the CDR3 reads CASSMGLADNEQFF. Here the CDR3 DNA reads TGTGCCAGTAGTATGGGGCTAGCGGACAATGAGCAGTTCTTC. The chain is built from TRBV19 and TRBJ2-1; 7 positions agree with TRBD2. Looked up from germline, CDR1 is LNHDA and CDR2 is SQIVND (reference sequence). The junction had 4 bases not matched to a gene; V was cut back by 3 bases and J by 5 bases. CDR3 size: 14 residues.

The chain is built from TRBV2 and TRBJ2-1; perhaps TRBD2 as D (7 bases). There are 14 residues in the CDR3. V was cut by 8 bases and J by 6 bases, with 17 bases left in between. Looked up from germline, CDR1 is SNHLY and CDR2 is FYNNEI. The DNA of the CDR3 is TGTGCCAGCTCGGGCGGGGGCGCGGTCAATGAGCAGTTCTTC. It encodes CASSGGGAVNEQFF. Full variable domain (remainder filled in from reference TRBV2 and TRBJ2-1): EPEVTQTPSHQVTQMGQEVILRCVPISNHLYFYWYRQILGQKVEFLVSFYNNEISEKSEIFDDQFSVERPDGSNFTLKIRSTKLEDSAMYFCASSGGGAVNEQFFGPGTRLTVL.

This clone was observed once. The genes are TRBV4-1 and TRBJ2-1, with 8 bases that match TRBD2. This CDR3 is built from 18 residues. Trimming removed 0 bases from V and 0 bases from J; junction bases left unmatched: 7. Germline V CDR1 and CDR2: MGHRA, YSYEKL. CDR3 nucleotides: TGCGCCAGCAGCCAAGACCCTAGCGGGTACCACTCCTACAATGAGCAGTTCTTC. This gives the protein CASSQDPSGYHSYNEQFF.

The chain couples TRBV9 to TRBJ2-5, with D possibly matching TRBD2 (7 bases). Germline CDR1 reads SGDLS; CDR2 reads YYNGEE. Deletions cut 0 bases from V and 2 bases from J, with 17 bases between. This CDR3 comprises 17 residues. CDR3 residues: CASSVGLEGGGQETQYF. CDR3 sequence (DNA): TGTGCCAGCAGCGTAGGGCTCGAGGGAGGGGGGCAAGAGACCCAGTACTTC.

This clone was observed a single time. The CDR3 nucleotides are TGCGCCAGCAGCCCGTGGACTAGCGGGAGGGCCGGAGCAGATACGCAGTATTTT. This sequence encodes CASSPWTSGRAGADTQYF. The chain has TRBV4-1 and TRBJ2-3, with 15 bases identical to TRBD2. Germline V CDR1 and CDR2: MGHRA, YSYEKL. V gave up 4 bases and J gave up 4 bases; unmatched junction bases: 9. This CDR3 is built from 18 residues.

V usage is TRBV6-4 and J usage is TRBJ2-2, with D perhaps given as TRBD1 or TRBD2 (6 bases each). CDR1 is MRHNA and CDR2 is SNTAGT in the germline V gene. The germline V and J ends were trimmed by 2 bases and 6 bases, with 16 bases remaining between them. This CDR3 has 16 amino acids. The CDR3 DNA follows: TGTGCCAGCAGTGACGAGGGGGGCGTCGCCCCCGGGGAGCTGTTTTTT. Translating gives CASSDEGGVAPGELFF.